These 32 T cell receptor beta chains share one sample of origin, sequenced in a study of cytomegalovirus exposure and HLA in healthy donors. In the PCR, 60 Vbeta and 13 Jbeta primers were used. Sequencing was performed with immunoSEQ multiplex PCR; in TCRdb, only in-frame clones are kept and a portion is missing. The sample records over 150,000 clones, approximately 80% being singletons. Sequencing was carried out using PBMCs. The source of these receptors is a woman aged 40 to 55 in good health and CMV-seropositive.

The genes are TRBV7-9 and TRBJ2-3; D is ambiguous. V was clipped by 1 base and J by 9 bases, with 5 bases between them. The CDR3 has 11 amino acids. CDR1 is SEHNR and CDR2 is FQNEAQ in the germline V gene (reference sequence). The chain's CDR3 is CASSLGVTQYF. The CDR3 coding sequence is TGTGCCAGCAGCTTAGGAGTGACGCAGTATTTT.

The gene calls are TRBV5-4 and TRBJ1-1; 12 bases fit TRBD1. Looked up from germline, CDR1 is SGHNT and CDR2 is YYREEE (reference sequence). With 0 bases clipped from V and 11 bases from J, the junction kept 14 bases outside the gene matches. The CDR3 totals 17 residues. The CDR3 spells CASSLAWGQGASSLAFF. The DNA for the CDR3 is TGTGCCAGCAGCTTGGCGTGGGGACAGGGGGCATCCTCTTTGGCTTTCTTT.

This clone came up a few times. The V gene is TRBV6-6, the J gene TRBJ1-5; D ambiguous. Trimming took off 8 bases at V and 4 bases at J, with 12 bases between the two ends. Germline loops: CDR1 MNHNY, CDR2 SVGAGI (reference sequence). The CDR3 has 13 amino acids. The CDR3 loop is CASEAATNQPQHF. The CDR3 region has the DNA TGTGCCAGCGAGGCAGCGACTAATCAGCCCCAGCATTTT.

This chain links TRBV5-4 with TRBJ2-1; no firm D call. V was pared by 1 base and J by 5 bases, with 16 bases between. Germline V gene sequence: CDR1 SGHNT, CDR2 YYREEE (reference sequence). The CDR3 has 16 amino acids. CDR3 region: CASSLRLVPADNEQFF. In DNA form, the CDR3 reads TGTGCCAGCAGCTTGAGGCTAGTCCCCGCCGACAATGAGCAGTTCTTC.

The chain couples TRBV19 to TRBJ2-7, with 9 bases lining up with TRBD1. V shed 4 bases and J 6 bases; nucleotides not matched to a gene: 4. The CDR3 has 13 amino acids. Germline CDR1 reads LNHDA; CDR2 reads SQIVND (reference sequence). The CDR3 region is CASSTDRGLEQYF. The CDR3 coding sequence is TGTGCCAGTAGTACGGACAGGGGACTCGAGCAGTACTTC.

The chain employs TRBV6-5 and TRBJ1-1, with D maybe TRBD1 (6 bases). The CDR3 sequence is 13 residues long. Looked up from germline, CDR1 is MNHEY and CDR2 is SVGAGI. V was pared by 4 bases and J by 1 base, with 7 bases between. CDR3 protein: CASSWGQNTEAFF. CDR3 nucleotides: TGTGCCAGCAGTTGGGGACAGAACACTGAAGCTTTCTTT.

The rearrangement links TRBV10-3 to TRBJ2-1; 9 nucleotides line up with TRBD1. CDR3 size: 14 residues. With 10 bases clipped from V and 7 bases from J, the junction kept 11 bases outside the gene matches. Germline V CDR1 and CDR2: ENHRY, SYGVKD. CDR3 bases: TGTGCCACCGAAACAGGGGGCGGTCGTAATGAGCAGTTCTTC. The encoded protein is CATETGGGRNEQFF.

CDR3 coding DNA: TGTGCCAGCAGGACTAGCGGGGGGGCGAACGAGCAGTACTTC. This encodes CASRTSGGANEQYF. The genes are TRBV2 and TRBJ2-7, with 14 nucleotides matching TRBD2. Per the germline V gene, CDR1 is SNHLY and CDR2 is FYNNEI. This CDR3 is 14 amino acids long. V shed 6 bases, J shed 5 bases, and the junction held 3 bases outside the gene matches.

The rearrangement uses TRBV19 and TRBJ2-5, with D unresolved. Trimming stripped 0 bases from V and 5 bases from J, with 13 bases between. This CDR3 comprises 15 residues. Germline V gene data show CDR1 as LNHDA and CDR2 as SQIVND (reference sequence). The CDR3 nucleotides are TGTGCCAGTAGTATAGACGGATCCGGAGTGGAGACCCAGTACTTC. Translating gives CASSIDGSGVETQYF.

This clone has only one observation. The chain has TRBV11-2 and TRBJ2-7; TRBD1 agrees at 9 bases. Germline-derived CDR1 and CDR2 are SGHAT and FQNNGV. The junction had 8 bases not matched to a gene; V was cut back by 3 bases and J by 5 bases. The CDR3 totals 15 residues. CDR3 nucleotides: TGTGCCAGCAGCTTGGGACAGGGCCCTTGGGACGAGCAGTACTTC. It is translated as CASSLGQGPWDEQYF.

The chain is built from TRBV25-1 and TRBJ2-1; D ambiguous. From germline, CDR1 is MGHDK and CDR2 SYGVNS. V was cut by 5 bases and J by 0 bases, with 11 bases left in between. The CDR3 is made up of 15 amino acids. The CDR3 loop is CASSYLDRSYNEQFF. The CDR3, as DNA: TGTGCCAGCAGTTATCTAGACCGCTCCTACAATGAGCAGTTCTTC.

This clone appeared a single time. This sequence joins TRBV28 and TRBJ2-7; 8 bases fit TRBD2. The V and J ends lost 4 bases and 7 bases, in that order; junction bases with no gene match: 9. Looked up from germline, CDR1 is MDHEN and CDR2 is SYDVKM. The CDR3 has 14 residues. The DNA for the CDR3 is TGTGCCAGCAGTTCGGGGGGGGCCTCGAGTGAGCAGTACTTC. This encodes CASSSGGASSEQYF. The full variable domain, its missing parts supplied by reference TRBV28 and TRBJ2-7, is DVKVTQSSRYLVKRTGEKVFLECVQDMDHENMFWYRQDPGLGLRLIYFSYDVKMKEKGDIPEGYSVSREKKERFSLILESASTNQTSMYLCASSSGGASSEQYFGPGTRLTVT.

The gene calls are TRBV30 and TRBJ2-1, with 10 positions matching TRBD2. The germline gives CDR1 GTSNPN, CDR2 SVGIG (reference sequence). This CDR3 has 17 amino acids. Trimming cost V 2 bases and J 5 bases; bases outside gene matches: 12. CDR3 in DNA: TGTGCCTGGAGTTTTGGAAAAAGCGGGAGGGCCGACAATGAGCAGTTCTTC. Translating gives CAWSFGKSGRADNEQFF.

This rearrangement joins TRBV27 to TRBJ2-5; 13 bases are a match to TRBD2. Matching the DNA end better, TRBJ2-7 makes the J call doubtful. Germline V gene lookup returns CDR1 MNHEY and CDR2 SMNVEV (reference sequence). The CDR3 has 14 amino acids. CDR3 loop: CASRWTSGSYEQYF. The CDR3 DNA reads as TGTGCCAGCCGTTGGACTAGCGGGAGCTACGAGCAGTACTTC.

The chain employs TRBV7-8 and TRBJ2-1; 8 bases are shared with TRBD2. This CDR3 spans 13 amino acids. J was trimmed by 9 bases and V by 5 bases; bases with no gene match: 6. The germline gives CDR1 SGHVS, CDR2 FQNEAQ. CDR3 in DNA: TGTGCCAGCAGCCCGGGACTAGAAGTTGAGCAGTTCTTC. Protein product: CASSPGLEVEQFF.

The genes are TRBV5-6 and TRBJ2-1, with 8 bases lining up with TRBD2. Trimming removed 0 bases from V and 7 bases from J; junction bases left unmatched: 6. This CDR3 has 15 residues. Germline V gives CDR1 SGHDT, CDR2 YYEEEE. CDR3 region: CASSLVGGAGNEQFF. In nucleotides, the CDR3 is TGTGCCAGCAGCTTGGTCGGGGGGGCCGGGAATGAGCAGTTCTTC.

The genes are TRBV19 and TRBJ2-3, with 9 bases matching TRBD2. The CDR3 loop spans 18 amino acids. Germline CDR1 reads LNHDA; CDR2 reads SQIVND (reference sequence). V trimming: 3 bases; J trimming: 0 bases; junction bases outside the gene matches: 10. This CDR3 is CASSMRPSGVSSTDTQYF. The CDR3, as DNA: TGTGCCAGTAGTATGAGGCCTAGCGGGGTTTCTAGCACAGATACGCAGTATTTT.

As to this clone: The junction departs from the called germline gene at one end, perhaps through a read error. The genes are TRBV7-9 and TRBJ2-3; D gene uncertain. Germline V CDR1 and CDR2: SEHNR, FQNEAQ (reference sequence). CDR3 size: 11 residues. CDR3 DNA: TGTTCCAGCAGGCTATGGGATACGCAGTATTTT. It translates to CSSRLWDTQYF.

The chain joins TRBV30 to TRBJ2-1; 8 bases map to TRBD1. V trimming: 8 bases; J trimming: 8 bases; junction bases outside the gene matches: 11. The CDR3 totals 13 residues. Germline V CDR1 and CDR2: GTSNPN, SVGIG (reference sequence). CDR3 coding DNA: TGTGCCGGCGACAGGGGAGTAATCGATGAGCAGTTCTTC. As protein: CAGDRGVIDEQFF.

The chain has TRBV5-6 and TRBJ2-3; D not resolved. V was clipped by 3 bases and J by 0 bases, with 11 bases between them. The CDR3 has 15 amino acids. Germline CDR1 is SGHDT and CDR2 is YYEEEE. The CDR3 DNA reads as TGTGCCAGCAGCTCCACCTACTTTAGCACAGATACGCAGTATTTT. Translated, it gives CASSSTYFSTDTQYF.

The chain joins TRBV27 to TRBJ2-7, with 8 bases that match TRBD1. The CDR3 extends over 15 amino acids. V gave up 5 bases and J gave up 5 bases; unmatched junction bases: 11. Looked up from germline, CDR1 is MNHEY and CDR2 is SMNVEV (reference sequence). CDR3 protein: CASSPSPGGADEQYF. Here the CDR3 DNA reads TGTGCCAGCAGTCCCTCCCCAGGGGGCGCGGACGAGCAGTACTTC.

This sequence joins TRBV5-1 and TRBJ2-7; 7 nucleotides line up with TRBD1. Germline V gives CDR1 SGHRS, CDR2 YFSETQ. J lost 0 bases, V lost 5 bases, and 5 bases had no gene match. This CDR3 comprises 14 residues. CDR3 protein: CASSQGQPSYEQYF. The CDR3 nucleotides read TGCGCCAGCAGTCAGGGACAGCCCTCCTACGAGCAGTACTTC.

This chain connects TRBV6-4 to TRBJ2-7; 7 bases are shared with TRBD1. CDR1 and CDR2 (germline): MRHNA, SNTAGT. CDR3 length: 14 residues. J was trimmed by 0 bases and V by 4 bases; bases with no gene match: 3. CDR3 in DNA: TGTGCCAGCAGTGTGGACAGGAGCTCCTACGAGCAGTACTTC. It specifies CASSVDRSSYEQYF.

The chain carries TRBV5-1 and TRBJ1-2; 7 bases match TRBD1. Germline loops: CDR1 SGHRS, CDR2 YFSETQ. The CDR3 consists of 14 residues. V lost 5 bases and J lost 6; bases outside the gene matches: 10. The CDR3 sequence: CASSTGTVGNGYTF. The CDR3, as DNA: TGCGCCAGCAGTACCGGGACAGTAGGGAATGGCTACACCTTC.

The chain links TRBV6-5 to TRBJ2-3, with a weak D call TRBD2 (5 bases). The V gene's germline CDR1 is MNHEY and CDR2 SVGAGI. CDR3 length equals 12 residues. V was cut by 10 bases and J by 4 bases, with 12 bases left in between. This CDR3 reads CATKHGADTQYF. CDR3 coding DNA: TGTGCCACCAAACACGGGGCAGATACGCAGTATTTT.

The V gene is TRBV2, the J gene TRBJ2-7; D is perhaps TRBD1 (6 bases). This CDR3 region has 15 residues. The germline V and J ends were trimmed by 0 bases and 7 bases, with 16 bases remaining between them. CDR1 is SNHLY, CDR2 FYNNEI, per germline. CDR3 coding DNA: TGTGCCAGCAGTGAAGCTTTACAGGGCGAGGGGGAGCAGTACTTC. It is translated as CASSEALQGEGEQYF.

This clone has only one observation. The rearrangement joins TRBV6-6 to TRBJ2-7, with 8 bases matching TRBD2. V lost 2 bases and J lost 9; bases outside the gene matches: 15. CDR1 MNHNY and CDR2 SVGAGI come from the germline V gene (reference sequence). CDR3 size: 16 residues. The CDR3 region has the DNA TGTGCCAGCAGTTACCCTCGAAGCGGGGGTCCCCCGGCGCAGTACTTC. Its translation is CASSYPRSGGPPAQYF.

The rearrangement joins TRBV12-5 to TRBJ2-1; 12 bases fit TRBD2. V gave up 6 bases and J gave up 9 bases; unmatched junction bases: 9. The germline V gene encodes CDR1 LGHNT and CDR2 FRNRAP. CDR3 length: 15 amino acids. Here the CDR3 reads CASGPASGREGEQFF. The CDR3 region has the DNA TGTGCTAGTGGGCCTGCTAGCGGGAGGGAGGGTGAGCAGTTCTTC.

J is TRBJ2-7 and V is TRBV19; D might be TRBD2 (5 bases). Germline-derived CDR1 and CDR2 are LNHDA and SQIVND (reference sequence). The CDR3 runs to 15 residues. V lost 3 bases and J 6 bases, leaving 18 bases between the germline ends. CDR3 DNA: TGTGCCAGTAGTATCGCCGGTACAGAGCGGTCCGAGCAGTACTTC. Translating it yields CASSIAGTERSEQYF.

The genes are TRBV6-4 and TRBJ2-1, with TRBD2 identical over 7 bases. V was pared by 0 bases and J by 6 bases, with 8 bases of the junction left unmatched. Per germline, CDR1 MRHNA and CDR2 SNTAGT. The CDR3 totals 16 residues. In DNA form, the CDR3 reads TGTGCCAGCAGTGACTCTGGCGGGAGAGATCCCAATGAGCAGTTCTTC. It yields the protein CASSDSGGRDPNEQFF.

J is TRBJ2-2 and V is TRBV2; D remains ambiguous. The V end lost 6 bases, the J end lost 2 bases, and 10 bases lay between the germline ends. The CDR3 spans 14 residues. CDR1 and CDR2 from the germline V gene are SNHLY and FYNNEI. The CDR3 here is CASRADINTGELFF. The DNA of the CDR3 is TGTGCCAGCAGGGCCGATATAAACACCGGGGAGCTGTTTTTT.

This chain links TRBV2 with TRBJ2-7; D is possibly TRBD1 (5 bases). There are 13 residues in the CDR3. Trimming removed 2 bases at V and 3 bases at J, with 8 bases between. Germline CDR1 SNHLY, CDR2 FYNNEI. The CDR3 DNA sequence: TGTGCCAGCAGTGAAAGGGGTGACTACGAGCAGTACTTC. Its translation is CASSERGDYEQYF.